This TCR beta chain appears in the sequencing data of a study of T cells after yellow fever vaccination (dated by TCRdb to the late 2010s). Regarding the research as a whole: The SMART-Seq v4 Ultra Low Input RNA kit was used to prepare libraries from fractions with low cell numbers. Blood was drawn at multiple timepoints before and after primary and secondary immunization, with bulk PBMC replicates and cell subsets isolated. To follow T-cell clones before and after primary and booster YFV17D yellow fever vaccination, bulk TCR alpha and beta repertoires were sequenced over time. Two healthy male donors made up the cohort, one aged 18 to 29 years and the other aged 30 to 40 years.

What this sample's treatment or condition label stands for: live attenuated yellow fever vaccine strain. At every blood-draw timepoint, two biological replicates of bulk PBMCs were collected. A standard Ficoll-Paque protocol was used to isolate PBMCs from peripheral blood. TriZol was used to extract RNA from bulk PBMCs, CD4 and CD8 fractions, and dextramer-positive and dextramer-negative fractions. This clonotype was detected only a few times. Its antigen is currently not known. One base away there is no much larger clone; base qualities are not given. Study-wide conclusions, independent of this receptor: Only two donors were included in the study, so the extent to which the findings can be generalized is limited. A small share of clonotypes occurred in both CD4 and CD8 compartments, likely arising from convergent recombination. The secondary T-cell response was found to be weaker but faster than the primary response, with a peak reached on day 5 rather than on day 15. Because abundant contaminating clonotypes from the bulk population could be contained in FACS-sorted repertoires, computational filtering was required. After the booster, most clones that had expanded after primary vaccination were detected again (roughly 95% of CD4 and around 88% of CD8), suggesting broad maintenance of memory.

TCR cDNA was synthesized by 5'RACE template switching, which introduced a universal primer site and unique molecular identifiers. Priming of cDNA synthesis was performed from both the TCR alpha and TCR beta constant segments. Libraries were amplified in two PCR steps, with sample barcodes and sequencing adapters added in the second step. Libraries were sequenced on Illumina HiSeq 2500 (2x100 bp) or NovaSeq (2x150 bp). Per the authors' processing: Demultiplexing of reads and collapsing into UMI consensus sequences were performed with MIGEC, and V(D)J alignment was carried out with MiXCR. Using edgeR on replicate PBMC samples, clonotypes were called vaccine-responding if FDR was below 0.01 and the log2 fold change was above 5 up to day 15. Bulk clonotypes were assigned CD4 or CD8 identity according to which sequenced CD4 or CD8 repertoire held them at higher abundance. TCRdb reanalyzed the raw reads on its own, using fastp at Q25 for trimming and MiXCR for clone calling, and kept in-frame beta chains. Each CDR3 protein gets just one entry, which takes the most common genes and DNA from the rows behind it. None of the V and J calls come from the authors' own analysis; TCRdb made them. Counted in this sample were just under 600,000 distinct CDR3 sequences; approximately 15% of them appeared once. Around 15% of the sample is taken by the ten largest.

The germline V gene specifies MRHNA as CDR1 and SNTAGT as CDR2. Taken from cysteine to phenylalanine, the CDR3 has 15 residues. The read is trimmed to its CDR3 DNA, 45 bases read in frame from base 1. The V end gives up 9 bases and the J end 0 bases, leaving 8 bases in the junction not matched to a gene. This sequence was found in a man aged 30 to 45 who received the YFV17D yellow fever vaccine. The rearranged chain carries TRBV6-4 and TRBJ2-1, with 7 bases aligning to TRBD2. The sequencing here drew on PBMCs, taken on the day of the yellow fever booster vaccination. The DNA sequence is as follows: TGTGCCAGGGCTGGGGGGGGGAGCTCCTACAATGAGCAGTTCTTC. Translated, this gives CARAGGGSSYNEQFF.